The source of this T cell receptor (beta chain) is a study of blood T cell repertoires in COVID-19. Study background: The United States, Italy and Spain provided the acute and convalescent COVID-19 samples. PBMCs, B-cell-depleted T cells, or T cells were the source of the cDNA or gDNA that made up the material.

CDR3 length: 19 amino acids. With 5 bases clipped from V and 5 bases from J, the junction kept 14 bases outside the gene matches. Germline CDR1 reads SEHNR; CDR2 reads FQNEAQ (reference sequence). Original analysis: Estimation of nucleated cell counts was performed using reference gene primer amplification. Sequencing was performed with immunoSEQ multiplex PCR; in TCRdb, only in-frame clones are kept and a portion is missing. V and J calls and clone size follow that table, whereas D and trimming were derived from the DNA. The sample gives about 180,000 clones, 75% to 90% of which show up once; 6% to 8.5% is in the top ten.

The source of this sequence is a woman in her seventies with COVID-19, enrolled during active disease. The J gene is TRBJ2-5, the V gene TRBV7-9; TRBD2 matches 16 bases. Sequencing was performed on peripheral blood. Written as DNA, the CDR3 is TGTGCCAGCAGCCTCCCTGTTGGGACTAGCGGGAGGGCTGTCGAGACCCAGTACTTC. This codes for CASSLPVGTSGRAVETQYF.